The entry below describes one T cell receptor (beta chain). The antigen is undetermined. The sample is drawn from a study of T cell responses to AZD1222 COVID-19 vaccine. General study results and limits: After two AZD1222 doses, spike-specific TCR breadth and depth rose versus day 0.

Germline V gives CDR1 MNHEY, CDR2 SVGEGT. The germline V and J ends were trimmed by 2 bases and 4 bases, with 11 bases remaining between them. This CDR3 is 14 amino acids long. The assay was immunoSEQ multiplex PCR, and TCRdb's table has in-frame clones only and misses some. Among about 160,000 clones listed, roughly 90% were seen once. The source is an adult who received the AZD1222 COVID-19 vaccine. This sample comprised peripheral blood, obtained 28 days after the second AZD1222 dose. The chain uses TRBV6-2 or TRBV6-3 and TRBJ2-5, with D perhaps TRBD1 (6 bases). CDR3 region: CASSYDRSRETQYF. The CDR3 DNA sequence: TGTGCCAGCAGTTACGACAGGTCGCGAGAGACCCAGTACTTC.